This T cell receptor beta chain was retrieved from a study of T cell responses to AZD1222 COVID-19 vaccine. Trimming pared 2 bases from V and 0 bases from J, leaving 20 bases between. Germline CDR1 reads MNHEY; CDR2 reads SVGEGT. The length of the CDR3 is 19 residues. In this sample, this clone turned up once. Profiled with immunoSEQ multiplex PCR; TCRdb holds only in-frame clones, not every one. The repertoire consists of 150,000 to 200,000 clones, with 90% occurring once and the leading ten covering around 5.8%. This chain uses TRBV6-2 or TRBV6-3 with TRBJ1-5; tentatively, D is TRBD1 (5 bases). The sequence was collected from an adult in good health. The material was peripheral blood, obtained on day 0 of AZD1222 vaccination. The CDR3 nucleotides read TGTGCCAGCAGTTACCCTACCGGAGAGACAGCTAATAGCAATCAGCCCCAGCATTTT. This translates into CASSYPTGETANSNQPQHF.